This entry concerns a single T cell receptor (beta chain). What it recognizes is unknown. The entry originates in a study of cytomegalovirus exposure and HLA in healthy donors. As for the study in general: Ancestry clustering placed 81% of around 400 genotyped donors in the Caucasian-associated cluster.

Whole-study findings and limits: V- and J-gene trimming in TCR beta was tied to a missense DCLRE1C variant by an analysis performed later. The study designated 160 or so TCR beta chains cytomegalovirus-associated.

Germline CDR1 reads SQVTM; CDR2 reads ANQGSEA. The CDR3 consists of 14 residues. V lost 6 bases, J lost 4 bases, and 9 bases stayed unmatched. Primers included in the PCR were 60 Vbeta and 13 Jbeta primers. Here immunoSEQ multiplex PCR was the method, and the copy in TCRdb shows in-frame clones only, minus some. The sample shows 55,000 to 65,000 clones, approximately 85% of them seen only once. The TCR was taken from a female donor in good health and CMV-seronegative. The sequencing sample was made of PBMCs. The rearrangement joins TRBV29-1 to TRBJ1-5, with TRBD1 identical over 7 bases. CDR3 DNA: TGCAGCGTAGCGAGACAGGGTGCTAATCAGCCCCAGCATTTT. This sequence encodes CSVARQGANQPQHF.